This T cell receptor (beta chain) was sequenced for a study of shared clonotypes between healthy human individuals. Study-level findings and limits: Investigators expected sequencing depth to affect clonotype sharing among donors.

Worth noting for this clone: The antigen is not known.

Some clones are missing from TCRdb's copy, which holds only in-frame ones; the method was immunoSEQ multiplex PCR. The sample has 2 million to 3 million clones, approximately 94% seen once; the top ten hold approximately 0.36%. The V and J ends lost 4 bases and 4 bases respectively, with 11 bases between them. Germline V gene data show CDR1 as SGDLS and CDR2 as YYNGEE. The CDR3 totals 13 residues. The specimen was naive CD4+ T cells from PBMCs. The sample's subset: CD45RA+ positively selected. The rearrangement links TRBV9 to TRBJ1-1, with D uncertain. The receptor comes from a young man in good health. Some clones in this sample may be carry-over from other donors' samples. This CDR3 reads CASSSLGLTEAFF. The CDR3 nucleotides are TGTGCCAGCAGCTCCCTCGGTCTCACTGAAGCTTTCTTT.